This TCR beta chain was captured by sequencing in a study of T cells in Graves' hyperthyroidism and ophthalmopathy. Study in general: Peripheral blood was collected at initial diagnosis, before any treatment.

RNA transcripts served as the template for amplifying TCR beta CDR3 regions. The HTBI set primed first-round TCR CDR3 RT-PCR. TCRdb ran MiXCR on the multiplex PCR reads and lists one entry per CDR3 protein. In the table there are about 270,000 distinct CDR3 sequences, roughly 15% of which are singletons. CDR3 length equals 12 residues. The V and J ends lost 6 bases and 8 bases respectively, with 13 bases between them. Germline V CDR1 and CDR2: MGHRA, YSYEKL. With respect to this clonotype: Its antigen is still unknown.

Study outcomes and limitations: Among clonotypes expanded in thyroid above 0.001, most were also found in blood.

This receptor was obtained from a woman aged 45-60 years with Graves' hyperthyroidism that later progressed to Graves' ophthalmopathy. Source material: blood. This chain links TRBV4-1 with TRBJ1-1; D is unresolved. CDR3 residues: CASRSYGQEAFF. DNA of the CDR3: TGCGCCAGCAGATCCTATGGGCAGGAAGCTTTCTTT.